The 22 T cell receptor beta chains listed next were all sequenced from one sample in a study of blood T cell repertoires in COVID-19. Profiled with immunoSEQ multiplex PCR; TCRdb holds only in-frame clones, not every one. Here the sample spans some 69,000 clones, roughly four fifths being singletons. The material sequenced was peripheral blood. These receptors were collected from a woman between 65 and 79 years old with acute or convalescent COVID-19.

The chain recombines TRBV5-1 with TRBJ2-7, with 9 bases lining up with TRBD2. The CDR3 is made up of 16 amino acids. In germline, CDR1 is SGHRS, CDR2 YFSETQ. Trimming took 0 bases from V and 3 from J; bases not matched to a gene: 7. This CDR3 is CASSLGGLAPIYEQYF. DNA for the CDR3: TGCGCCAGCAGCTTGGGAGGACTAGCGCCGATCTACGAGCAGTACTTC. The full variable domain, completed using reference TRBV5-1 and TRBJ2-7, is KAGVTQTPRYLIKTRGQQVTLSCSPISGHRSVSWYQQTPGQGLQFLFEYFSETQRNKGNFPGRFSGRQFSNSRSEMNVSTLELGDSALYLCASSLGGLAPIYEQYFGPGTRLTVT.

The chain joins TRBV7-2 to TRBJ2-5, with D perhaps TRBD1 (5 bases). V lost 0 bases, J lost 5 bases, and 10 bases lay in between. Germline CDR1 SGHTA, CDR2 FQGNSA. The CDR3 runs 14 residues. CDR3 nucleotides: TGTGCCAGCAGCTTAGCGGGGCAGGGCGAGACCCAGTACTTC. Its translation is CASSLAGQGETQYF.

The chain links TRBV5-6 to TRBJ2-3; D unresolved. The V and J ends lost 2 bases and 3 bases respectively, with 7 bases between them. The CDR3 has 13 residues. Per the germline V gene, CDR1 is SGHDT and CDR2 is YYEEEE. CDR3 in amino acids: CASSFLSTDTQYF. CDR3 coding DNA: TGTGCCAGCAGCTTCCTTTCGACAGATACGCAGTATTTT.

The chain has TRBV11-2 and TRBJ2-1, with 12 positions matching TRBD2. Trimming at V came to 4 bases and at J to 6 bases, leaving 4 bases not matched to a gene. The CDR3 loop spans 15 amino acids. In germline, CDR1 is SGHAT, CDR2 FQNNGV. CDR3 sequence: CASSSLAGGSNEQFF. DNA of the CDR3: TGTGCCAGCAGCTCACTAGCGGGAGGTTCCAATGAGCAGTTCTTC.

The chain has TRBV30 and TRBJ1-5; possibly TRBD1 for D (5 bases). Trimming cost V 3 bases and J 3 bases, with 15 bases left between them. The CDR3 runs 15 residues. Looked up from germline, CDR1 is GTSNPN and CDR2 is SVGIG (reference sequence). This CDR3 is CAWRPSGLINQPQHF. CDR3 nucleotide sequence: TGTGCCTGGAGGCCCTCGGGACTGATCAATCAGCCCCAGCATTTT.

DNA for the CDR3: TGTGCCAGCAGTCTCACTTTAGTCACCGGGGAGCTGTTTTTT. Protein: CASSLTLVTGELFF. The V gene is TRBV6-5, the J gene TRBJ2-2; unclear D gene. The V gene lost 5 bases and the J gene lost 4 bases, with 11 bases spanning the gap. Germline values: CDR1 MNHEY, CDR2 SVGAGI. CDR3 length equals 14 residues.

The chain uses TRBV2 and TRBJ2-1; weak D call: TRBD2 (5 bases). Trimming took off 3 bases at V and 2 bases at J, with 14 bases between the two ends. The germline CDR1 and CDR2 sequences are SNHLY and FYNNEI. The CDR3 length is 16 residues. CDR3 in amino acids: CASSELGSRPYNEQFF. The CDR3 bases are TGTGCCAGCAGTGAGTTGGGGAGTCGGCCCTACAATGAGCAGTTCTTC.

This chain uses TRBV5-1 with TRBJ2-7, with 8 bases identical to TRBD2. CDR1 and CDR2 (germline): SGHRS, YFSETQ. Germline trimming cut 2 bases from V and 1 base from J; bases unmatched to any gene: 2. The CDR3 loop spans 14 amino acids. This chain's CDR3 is CASSFTSGSYEQYF. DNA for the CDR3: TGCGCCAGCAGCTTCACTAGCGGATCCTACGAGCAGTACTTC.

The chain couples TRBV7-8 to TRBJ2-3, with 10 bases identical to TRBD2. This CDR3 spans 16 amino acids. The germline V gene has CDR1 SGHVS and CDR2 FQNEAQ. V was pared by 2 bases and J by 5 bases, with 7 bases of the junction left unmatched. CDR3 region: CASSLTTSGQVDTQYF. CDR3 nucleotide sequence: TGTGCCAGCAGCTTAACGACTAGCGGGCAGGTAGATACGCAGTATTTT. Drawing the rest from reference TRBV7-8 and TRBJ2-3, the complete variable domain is GAGVSQSPRYKVAKRGQDVALRCDPISGHVSLFWYQQALGQGPEFLTYFQNEAQLDKSGLPSDRFFAERPEGSVSTLKIQRTQQEDSAVYLCASSLTTSGQVDTQYFGPGTRLTVL.

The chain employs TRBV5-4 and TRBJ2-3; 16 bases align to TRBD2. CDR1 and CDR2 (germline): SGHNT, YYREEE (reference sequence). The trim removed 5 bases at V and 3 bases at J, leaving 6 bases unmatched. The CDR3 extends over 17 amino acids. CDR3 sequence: CASRPGTSGRATDTQYF. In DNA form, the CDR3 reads TGTGCCAGCAGGCCCGGGACTAGCGGGAGGGCAACAGATACGCAGTATTTT.

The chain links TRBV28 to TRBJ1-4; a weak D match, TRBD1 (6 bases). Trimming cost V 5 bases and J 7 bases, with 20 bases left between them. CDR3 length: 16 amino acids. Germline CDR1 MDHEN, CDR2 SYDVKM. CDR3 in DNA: TGTGCCAGCAGTCTCCCGCGGACAGCGCGTGGTGAAAAACTGTTTTTT. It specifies CASSLPRTARGEKLFF.

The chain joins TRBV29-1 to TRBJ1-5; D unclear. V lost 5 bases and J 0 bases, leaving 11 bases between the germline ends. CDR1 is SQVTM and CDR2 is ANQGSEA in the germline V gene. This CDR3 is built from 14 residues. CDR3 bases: TGCAGCGTTTCTGGGCAGTATAGCAATCAGCCCCAGCATTTT. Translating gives CSVSGQYSNQPQHF.

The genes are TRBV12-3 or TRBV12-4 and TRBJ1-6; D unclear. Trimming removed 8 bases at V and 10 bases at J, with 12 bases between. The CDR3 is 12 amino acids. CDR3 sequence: CASPRGRSPLHF. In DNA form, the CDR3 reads TGTGCCAGCCCCAGAGGGAGATCACCCCTCCACTTT.

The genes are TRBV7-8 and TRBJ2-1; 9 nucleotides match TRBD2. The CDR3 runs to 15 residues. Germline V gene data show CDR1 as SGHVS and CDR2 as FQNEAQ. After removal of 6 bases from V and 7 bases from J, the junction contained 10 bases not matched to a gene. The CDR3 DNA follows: TGTGCCAGCAGTATTGATAGCGGGAGTCGGAATGAGCAGTTCTTC. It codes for CASSIDSGSRNEQFF.

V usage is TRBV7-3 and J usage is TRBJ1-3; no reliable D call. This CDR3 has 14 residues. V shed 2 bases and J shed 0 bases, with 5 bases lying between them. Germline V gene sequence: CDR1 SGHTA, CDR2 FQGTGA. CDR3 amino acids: CASSLSGSGNTIYF. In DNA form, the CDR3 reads TGTGCCAGCAGCTTATCGGGCTCTGGAAACACCATATATTTT.

The CDR3 is CASSLRGFNQPQHF. The CDR3 region has the DNA TGTGCCAGCAGTTTGCGGGGTTTCAATCAGCCCCAGCATTTT. The J gene is TRBJ1-5, the V gene TRBV27; no clear D gene. CDR1 and CDR2 from the germline V gene are MNHEY and SMNVEV (reference sequence). V was shortened by 3 bases and J by 3 bases, with 9 bases between the two germline ends. CDR3 size: 14 residues.

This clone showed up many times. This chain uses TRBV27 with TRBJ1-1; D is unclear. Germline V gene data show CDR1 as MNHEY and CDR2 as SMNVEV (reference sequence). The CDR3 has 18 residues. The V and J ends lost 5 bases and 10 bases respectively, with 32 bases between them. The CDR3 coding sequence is TGTGCCAGCAGTCCCCGAGGAATCTCTCCAATGGTGGCCGAGGGAGCTTTCTTT. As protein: CASSPRGISPMVAEGAFF.

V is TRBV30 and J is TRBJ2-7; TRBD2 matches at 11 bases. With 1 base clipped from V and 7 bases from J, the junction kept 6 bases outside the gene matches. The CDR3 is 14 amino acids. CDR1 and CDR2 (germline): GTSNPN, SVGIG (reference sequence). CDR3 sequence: CAWSGGTSGGEQYF. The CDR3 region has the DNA TGTGCCTGGAGTGGGGGGACTAGCGGAGGGGAGCAGTACTTC.

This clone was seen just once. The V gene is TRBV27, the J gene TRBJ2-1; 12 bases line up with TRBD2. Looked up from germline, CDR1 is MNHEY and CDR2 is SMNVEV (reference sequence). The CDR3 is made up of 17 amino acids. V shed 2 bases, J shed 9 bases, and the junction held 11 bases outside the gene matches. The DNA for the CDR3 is TGTGCCAGCAGTTTAAGATCCCTAGCGGGAGGGCGGGGTGAGCAGTTCTTC. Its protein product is CASSLRSLAGGRGEQFF.

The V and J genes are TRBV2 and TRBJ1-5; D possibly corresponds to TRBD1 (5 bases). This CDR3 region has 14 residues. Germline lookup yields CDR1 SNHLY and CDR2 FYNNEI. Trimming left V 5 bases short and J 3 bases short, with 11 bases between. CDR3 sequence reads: CASSRQPYNQPQHF. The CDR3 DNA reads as TGTGCCAGCAGTCGACAGCCGTACAATCAGCCCCAGCATTTT. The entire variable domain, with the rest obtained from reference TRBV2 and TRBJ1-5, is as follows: EPEVTQTPSHQVTQMGQEVILRCVPISNHLYFYWYRQILGQKVEFLVSFYNNEISEKSEIFDDQFSVERPDGSNFTLKIRSTKLEDSAMYFCASSRQPYNQPQHFGDGTRLSIL.

The CDR3 here is CASSGADRGRFYLGNTIYF. The CDR3 bases are TGTGCCAGCAGCGGGGCGGACAGGGGGCGATTTTATCTCGGAAACACCATATATTTT. The V gene is TRBV28, the J gene TRBJ1-3; 11 bases agree with TRBD1. The V gene's germline CDR1 is MDHEN and CDR2 SYDVKM. The junction had 17 bases not matched to a gene; V was cut back by 6 bases and J by 4 bases. The CDR3 is 19 amino acids. Full variable domain (rest looked up from reference TRBV28 and TRBJ1-3): DVKVTQSSRYLVKRTGEKVFLECVQDMDHENMFWYRQDPGLGLRLIYFSYDVKMKEKGDIPEGYSVSREKKERFSLILESASTNQTSMYLCASSGADRGRFYLGNTIYFGEGSWLTVV.

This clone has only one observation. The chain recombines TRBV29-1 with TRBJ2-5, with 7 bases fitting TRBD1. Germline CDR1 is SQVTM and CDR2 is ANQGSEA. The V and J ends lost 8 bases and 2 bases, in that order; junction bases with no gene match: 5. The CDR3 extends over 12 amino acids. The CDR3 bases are TGCAGCATTATCAGGGGGCAAGAGACCCAGTACTTC. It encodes CSIIRGQETQYF.